This T cell receptor beta chain was found in a study of T cell responses to AZD1222 COVID-19 vaccine. Study-wide results and limits: Spike-specific TCR breadth and depth grew following two AZD1222 doses.

Germline lookup yields CDR1 SEHNR and CDR2 FQNEAQ (reference sequence). V was cut by 2 bases and J by 6 bases, with 11 bases left in between. The CDR3 is made up of 13 amino acids. Some clones are missing from TCRdb's copy, which holds only in-frame ones; the method was immunoSEQ multiplex PCR. The data contain some 110,000 clones, approximately 85% of them singletons. To note about this clone: Its antigen remains unknown.

This clonotype was obtained from an adult in good health. The chain uses TRBV7-9 and TRBJ2-7; a possible D gene is TRBD1 (7 bases). This specimen was peripheral blood, taken on day 0 of MenACWY control vaccination. The CDR3 DNA reads TGTGCCAGCAGCTTAAGCAGGGGGGTCGAGCAGTACTTC. Translating it yields CASSLSRGVEQYF.